What follows describes a single T cell receptor beta chain. Its target is unknown. The data originate from a study of CD8+CD57+ T cells in acquired aplastic anemia. Study context: The mean DNA yield obtained from sorted CD4+ and CD8+ cells came to 3 to 3.5 ug.

Germline V lookup: CDR1 SGHTA, CDR2 FQGNSA. There are 13 residues in the CDR3. The V end lost 7 bases, the J end lost 8 bases, and 12 bases lay between the germline ends. Study outcomes and limitations: Levels of CD8+ Simpson's diversity were not significantly distinct in patients versus controls.

The TCR beta profiling, which covered VDJ combination and CDR3 sequence, was carried out using genomic DNA as the template. TCRdb re-called the reads through MiXCR, storing one row per CDR3 protein. The repertoire holds about 75,000 distinct CDR3 sequences, with around 70% as singletons. The authors sequenced patients whose flow cytometry had shown CD8+CD57+ cell expansion. The blood sampling took place in patients who had so far received no therapy. The rearrangement links TRBV7-2 to TRBJ1-6; D unresolved. This clonotype originated in a human donor with aplastic anemia. The sequenced sample was sorted CD4+, CD8+, or CD8+CD57+ T cells (not recorded which) from PBMCs. The CDR3 DNA reads as TGTGCCAGCAACGGACGTAGATATTCACCCCTCCACTTT. Translation: CASNGRRYSPLHF. Supplemented by reference TRBV7-2 and TRBJ1-6, the full variable domain reads GAGVSQSPSNKVTEKGKDVELRCDPISGHTALYWYRQSLGQGLEFLIYFQGNSAPDKSGLPSDRFSAERTGGSVSTLTIQRTQQEDSAVYLCASNGRRYSPLHFGNGTRLTVT.